Each of the 12 T cell receptor beta chains below was sequenced from the same sample in a study of blood T cell repertoires in COVID-19. Here immunoSEQ multiplex PCR was the method, and the copy in TCRdb shows in-frame clones only, minus some. The table has over 250,000 clones, under 90% seen once. Sequencing was done on a sample of peripheral blood. These receptors all come from a man aged 45-65 years with acute or convalescent COVID-19.

J is TRBJ2-5 and V is TRBV19, with a tentative D call TRBD1 (6 bases). V was trimmed by 5 bases and J by 5 bases, leaving 15 bases between them. The CDR3 loop spans 14 amino acids. Germline values: CDR1 LNHDA, CDR2 SQIVND (reference sequence). The CDR3 loop reads CASSSTGYGETQYF. Here the CDR3 DNA reads TGTGCCAGTAGTTCGACAGGATACGGGGAGACCCAGTACTTC.

This clone has just a few counts. The chain recombines TRBV7-2 with TRBJ2-1, with a weak D call TRBD2 (6 bases). The germline V and J ends were trimmed by 5 bases and 4 bases, with 18 bases remaining between them. The CDR3 has 16 amino acids. Germline V gene data show CDR1 as SGHTA and CDR2 as FQGNSA. Here the CDR3 reads CASSGKGGVEYNEQFF. CDR3 nucleotide sequence: TGTGCCAGCAGCGGCAAGGGCGGGGTCGAGTACAATGAGCAGTTCTTC.

This clone has only a few counts. The same CDR3 is also encoded by other DNA sequences in this sample. The chain carries TRBV2 and TRBJ2-7, with 7 bases fitting TRBD1. This CDR3 is built from 12 residues. V lost 6 bases and J lost 1; bases outside the gene matches: 0. The germline gives CDR1 SNHLY, CDR2 FYNNEI. The CDR3 bases are TGTGCCAGCAGGGACAGGTCCTACGAGCAGTACTTC. Its protein product is CASRDRSYEQYF.

Only a few counts were recorded for this clone. The V and J genes are TRBV2 and TRBJ2-1, with no clear D. Germline V gives CDR1 SNHLY, CDR2 FYNNEI. The V gene lost 7 bases and the J gene lost 7 bases, with 8 bases spanning the gap. The CDR3 contains 11 residues. The CDR3: CASTVQNEQFF. DNA of the CDR3: TGTGCCAGCACCGTACAAAATGAGCAGTTCTTC.

The rearrangement links TRBV18 to TRBJ2-2; TRBD1 is a possible D gene (5 bases). The CDR3 totals 14 residues. The germline V gene encodes CDR1 KGHSH and CDR2 LQKENI. V lost 3 bases and J 2 bases, leaving 7 bases between the germline ends. For the CDR3, the DNA is TGTGCCAGCTCACCCCGGACAAACACCGGGGAGCTGTTTTTT. Translating gives CASSPRTNTGELFF.

With respect to this clone: The sample holds other DNA sequences that translate to the same CDR3. CDR3: CASSQPGVNTEAFF. Written as DNA, the CDR3 is TGTGCCAGCAGCCAACCGGGTGTGAACACTGAAGCTTTCTTT. The chain uses TRBV3-1 (or the pseudogene TRBV3-2) and TRBJ1-1, with D uncertain. Trimming took 2 bases from V and 0 from J, leaving 7 bases between them. Germline loops: CDR1 LGHDT, CDR2 YNNKEL (reference sequence). The CDR3 runs to 14 residues.

V and J are TRBV21-1 and TRBJ2-5; the table's TRBD1 call for D was not verified on the DNA. TRBV21-1 is listed as a pseudogene. This CDR3 spans 19 amino acids. The CDR3: CASNTNERGDRSIQETQYF. The CDR3 DNA reads TGTGCCAGCAACACCAATGAGAGAGGGGACAGATCGATCCAAGAGACCCAGTACTTC.

This chain uses TRBV2 with TRBJ1-2; TRBD1 matches 7 bases. The V segment lost 6 bases and the J segment 2 bases; nucleotides outside the gene matches: 12. The CDR3 totals 16 residues. In germline, CDR1 is SNHLY, CDR2 FYNNEI. The CDR3: CASSHHSQGGNYGYTF. The CDR3 DNA reads TGTGCCAGCAGCCACCACTCCCAGGGGGGAAACTATGGCTACACCTTC.

This clone was observed a few times. The conserved closing phenylalanine or tryptophan is absent in this CDR3, likely reflecting a read error. It is unclear where the CDR3 begins or ends on the DNA, so no DNA is shown, and the CDR3 is as TCRdb lists it. The rearrangement uses TRBV28 and TRBJ1-1; TRBD1 reflects the table's D call only, with no check against the DNA. From its first to its last residue, the CDR3 has 12 amino acids. Germline V gene sequence: CDR1 MDHEN, CDR2 SYDVKM. The CDR3 sequence is CASNPPGQPSRI.

The chain employs TRBV27 and TRBJ2-2, with 10 bases aligning to TRBD2. J lost 1 base, V lost 5 bases, and 13 bases had no gene match. The CDR3 is made up of 19 amino acids. Germline assignment: CDR1 MNHEY and CDR2 SMNVEV (reference sequence). Here the CDR3 reads CASSRTWTSGHGNTGELFF. CDR3 in DNA: TGTGCCAGCAGTCGAACTTGGACTAGCGGACACGGGAACACCGGGGAGCTGTTTTTT.

CDR3 amino acids: CASSLGSSGNTIYF. The CDR3 DNA follows: TGTGCCAGCAGCTTAGGTAGCTCTGGAAACACCATATATTTT. The rearrangement uses TRBV7-2 and TRBJ1-3; D not resolved. CDR1 SGHTA and CDR2 FQGNSA come from the germline V gene. This CDR3 has 14 amino acids. V lost 1 base and J lost 0, with 4 bases in between.

The CDR3: CASSLGGLNNEQFF. The CDR3 DNA follows: TGTGCCAGCAGCTTAGGTGGGCTTAACAATGAGCAGTTCTTC. The chain is built from TRBV7-2 and TRBJ2-1; D unresolved. Trimming stripped 1 base from V and 5 bases from J, with 9 bases between. This CDR3 spans 14 amino acids. In germline, CDR1 is SGHTA, CDR2 FQGNSA.